This record covers a single TCR beta chain. Its cognate antigen has yet to be identified. Base qualities were left out, and no much larger clone turns up one base away. The donors were under 40 Caucasian individuals from Russia, aged 6 to 90 years, who were systemically healthy. Each donor gave ten milliliters of peripheral blood, collected into EDTA-treated Vacutainer tubes. PBMCs were isolated by Ficoll-Paque density-gradient centrifugation, with at least 6 million obtained per sample. Total RNA, at least 5 micrograms per sample, was extracted from PBMCs with Trizol reagent. For every donor, flow cytometry on a PBMC aliquot measured the percentage of naive CD45RAhigh/CD27high T cells. This entry is derived from a study of blood T cells in healthy people across ages (dated by TCRdb to the mid-2010s). Study-level background: Template switching captured roughly one uniquely barcoded TCR beta cDNA molecule per two T cells in model experiments. Using the same blood draw, the study looked at two additional independent replicas of 1 million unique cDNA reads for two donors, one aged 18 to 30 and the other aged 80 or older. Age-related changes in TCR beta repertoire diversity were measured in the study by deep sequencing normalized with unique cDNA molecular identifiers. To avoid experimental bias, donors of different ages were distributed randomly across sequencing lanes. The donors were split into four age groups: young (average roughly 15 years), middle-aged (more than 35), aged (roughly 65) and long-lived (roughly 86).

V is clipped by 8 bases and J by 4 bases, and the sequence between their germline boundaries is 20 bases long. Inclusive of the bounding cysteine and phenylalanine, the CDR3 is 15 residues long. The only DNA kept is the CDR3, 45 bases in frame from the first base. The CDR1 and CDR2 encoded by the germline V gene are SGHTA and FQGNSA. Receptors were amplified or captured by 5' RACE. The sample was run on an Illumina HiSeq 2500. A second roughly 7 to 11 cycle PCR used a sample-barcoded 5' primer and a J-beta primer mix. Each TCR beta cDNA molecule received a unique molecular identifier from a template-switch 5' adaptor carrying 12 random nucleotides. At least 2.5 million CDR3-containing paired-end reads were obtained from each sample. First-strand cDNA synthesis was performed from all RNA using the Mint cDNA synthesis kit, with priming by a TRBC-specific oligonucleotide. After uracil-DNA glycosylase treatment, a first 18-cycle PCR used universal primers M1SS and BC2_uni_R on all cDNA. In the original analysis: For normalization, 1 million high-quality reads were randomly selected from each sample, with every read carrying a distinct molecular identifier. Reads with shared molecular identifiers were discarded instead of being binned into consensus sequences. MiTCR, run with a Q25 quality threshold and the strictest error-elimination algorithm, handled CDR3 identification, clonotype clustering and error correction. A nonparametric unseen species model with Euler transformation was used to estimate lower-bound total TCR beta diversity. TCRdb reprocessed the public reads (quality trimming at Q25 with fastp, clone calling with MiXCR) and kept in-frame beta chains. Every CDR3 protein is listed once, alongside the most common genes and DNA of its rows. The V and J calls were not made by the authors but by TCRdb's processing. A total of some 640,000 distinct CDR3 sequences appear in this sample, about 30% of them only once. The ten largest clones add up to around a sixth of the sample.

The paper's findings and limits, for the study overall: Conclusive comparison of naive and antigen-experienced compartments was prevented by the profiling of bulk unsorted PBMCs. Estimates of total diversity based on one million sequenced T cells were considered lower bounds and underestimates. Observed TCR beta diversity correlated strongly with the percentage of naive T cells measured by flow cytometry. Observed TCR beta diversity per million T cells fell roughly linearly with age, and a significant reduction was already apparent by age approximately 41. The long-lived group showed more naive CD4+ T cells, fewer expanded clones and increased TCR diversity than the aged group, suggesting age selection. The CMV infection status of donors was not known, potentially confounding age-related changes in expanded clonotypes.

The TCR originated in an elderly woman in good health. The chain is encoded by TRBV7-2 joined to TRBJ1-2; confidence is insufficient to name the D gene. Input material: blood. The CDR3 reads CASGRPRPSGYGYTF. The nucleotide sequence reads as follows: TGTGCCAGCGGCCGTCCCCGACCATCCGGCTATGGCTACACCTTC.